The clone carrying this TCR beta chain occurred a few times. The antigen is unknown. The sample belongs to a study of response to subunit inactivated influenza vaccine. Broader study findings: There was a suggestion from the authors that each seasonal influenza vaccination recruits few new T cells.

Germline V gene lookup returns CDR1 SGHRS and CDR2 YFSETQ. V gave up 4 bases and J gave up 5 bases; unmatched junction bases: 8. The CDR3 runs to 14 residues. In TCRdb, the RT-PCR reads were re-called with MiXCR into one record per CDR3 protein. The data contain about 540,000 distinct CDR3 sequences, roughly 25% of them singletons. These sequences were also reported in another study, on T cells expressing NK-cell markers. In that study: UMIs accompanied the 5'RACE template switching by which TCR beta cDNA was made. It was from sorted CD3+CD56+NKG2C+, CD3+CD56+NKG2C- and CD3+CD56-NKG2C+ T cells that TCR beta repertoires came. These clonotypes also led the CD3+CD56-NKG2C+ fraction in a few donors. Whether expanded NKG2C+ T cell clones recognized HCMV stayed uncertain.

V and J are TRBV5-1 and TRBJ2-5; 7 nucleotides align to TRBD2. Specimen: CD4+ T cells sorted from PBMCs, collected 11 to 12 days after vaccination. The source is a man aged 45 to 65 who received an inactivated influenza vaccine. The CDR3 sequence is CASSPRVGGETQYF. The CDR3 DNA reads TGCGCCAGCAGCCCACGAGTCGGGGGGGAGACCCAGTACTTC.